This TCR beta chain stems from a study of identifying expanded T cells in peripheral blood. Assay: immunoSEQ multiplex PCR; the TCRdb copy retains only in-frame clones and omits some. This sample yields some 76,000 clones, of which about 90% are seen a single time; around 3.3% belongs to the top ten. The germline gives CDR1 SNHLY, CDR2 FYNNEI. The CDR3 runs to 15 residues. The junction had 8 bases not matched to a gene; V was cut back by 4 bases and J by 10 bases. The clonotype comes from a person aged 18 to 70 in good health. Sequenced material: blood. The V call is TRBV2, the J call TRBJ2-4, with 12 bases lining up with TRBD2. As DNA, the CDR3 is TGTGCCAGCAGTGGGCCTAGCGGGGGGGCTGGTATTCAGTACTTC. This translates into CASSGPSGGAGIQYF.